What follows is one T cell receptor beta chain and its context. Antigen specificity is unknown. CDR1 is SGHRS, CDR2 YFSETQ, per germline. The CDR3 runs 14 residues. Trimming took 4 bases from V and 5 from J, leaving 13 bases between them. The data are from a study of shared clonotypes between healthy human individuals. Study-wide results and caveats: Clonotypes shared by all four sorted-subset donors had higher generation probabilities than non-shared clonotypes. Though the depth was large, rarefaction showed that sorted-subset sequencing was incomplete.

Naive CD4+ cells were CD45RA-selected; the remaining cells were memory. The table came from immunoSEQ multiplex PCR; TCRdb's copy has only in-frame clones and leaves some out. This table has a few hundred thousand clones, over 50% appearing once. The receptor was derived from a man between 25 and 39 years old in good health. The chain joins TRBV5-1 to TRBJ2-1; tentative D call: TRBD1 (5 bases). Source material: memory CD4+ T cells sorted from blood. The subset was: CD45RA-negative fraction. CDR3 in DNA: TGCGCCAGCAGCCCTGGGCCAGGGAACAATGAGCAGTTCTTC. The encoded protein is CASSPGPGNNEQFF. The variable domain in full, completed from reference TRBV5-1 and TRBJ2-1, reads KAGVTQTPRYLIKTRGQQVTLSCSPISGHRSVSWYQQTPGQGLQFLFEYFSETQRNKGNFPGRFSGRQFSNSRSEMNVSTLELGDSALYLCASSPGPGNNEQFFGPGTRLTVL.